One T cell receptor (beta chain) is described in this entry. Its cognate antigen is unknown. This entry comes from a study of T cell repertoires in cytomegalovirus infection. The overall study: Indications of both CMV infection and matching HLA type were provided by public TCR beta signatures.

TCRdb reprocessed the reads via MiXCR and lists one record per CDR3 protein. The sample holds approximately 990,000 distinct CDR3 sequences; 30% to 40% are singletons and the top ten take roughly 13%. Germline CDR1 reads DFQATT; CDR2 reads SNEGSKA (reference sequence). This CDR3 has 16 amino acids. With V trimmed by 4 bases and J by 3 bases, 9 bases remained unmatched. The sequence was obtained from a human donor in good health (CMV status not recorded). Some clones in this sample may be carry-over from other donors' samples. This chain joins TRBV20-1 and TRBJ2-1, with 10 bases matching TRBD1. This specimen consisted of cultured CD8+ T cells from PBMCs, obtained from culture after CMV antigen stimulation. This CDR3 is CSATRSGTGVYNEQFF. The CDR3 DNA reads as TGCAGTGCTACACGTTCGGGGACAGGGGTCTACAATGAGCAGTTCTTC.